This T cell receptor (beta chain) comes out of a study of T cell repertoires in cytomegalovirus infection. Across the whole study: Based on public TCR beta signatures, there were indications of CMV infection and of a matching HLA type.

CDR3 length equals 15 residues. The V gene's germline CDR1 is MNHEY and CDR2 SMNVEV (reference sequence). The V end was cut by 1 base, the J end by 3 bases, with 11 bases between. TCRdb re-called the reads with MiXCR, one entry per CDR3 protein. Of about 150,000 distinct CDR3 sequences listed, 32% were seen once; the top ten hold 45% to 60%. As for this clonotype: Its specificity is not known.

Findings and caveats of the study: The ex vivo response showed dominance by HLA-C-restricted CMV-specific TCR beta clonotypes. There were carriers of CMV plus the relevant HLA, and cumulative public TCR beta family frequency identified them.

The V and J genes are TRBV27 and TRBJ2-3; a possible D gene is TRBD1 (8 bases). The receptor was derived from a human donor in good health (CMV status not recorded). Some clones in this sample may be carry-over from other donors' samples. Sequencing used CD8+ T cells from cultured PBMCs, obtained from culture after CMV antigen stimulation. Here the CDR3 reads CASSLYRGGTDTQYF. DNA of the CDR3: TGTGCCAGCAGTTTATACAGGGGGGGAACAGATACGCAGTATTTT.